Listed below are T cell receptor beta chains from one sample, sequenced in a study of shared clonotypes between healthy human individuals. The table came from immunoSEQ multiplex PCR; TCRdb's copy has only in-frame clones and leaves some out. In the table there are 450,000 to 500,000 clones, about 78% of which are singletons. Source material: PBMCs. These receptor sequences come from a woman aged 40 to 50 in good health. Some clones in this sample may be carry-over from other donors' samples. The CDR3 runs from the conserved cysteine through the conserved F or W. Fields, in order: J gene, V gene, clone size, D gene, CDR3 DNA, CDR3 protein. A D gene is named only where the DNA matches it firmly. Part of the rows lack a size; the others show once, few, many or a class for expanded clones.

J gene: TRBJ2-3
V gene: TRBV5-4
clone size: many
D gene: -
CDR3 DNA: TGTGCCAGCAGTTGGGACACGAGCTCCACAGATACGCAGTATTTT
CDR3 protein: CASSWDTSSTDTQYF

J gene: TRBJ1-5
V gene: TRBV19
clone size: -
D gene: -
CDR3 DNA: TGTGCTCGACAGCCGAGCAATCAGCCCCAGCATTTT
CDR3 protein: CARQPSNQPQHF

J gene: TRBJ2-1
V gene: TRBV10-2
clone size: -
D gene: -
CDR3 DNA: TGCGCCAGCAGTGACGTCTATCTAACTGGGGTCTACAATGAGCAGTTCTTC
CDR3 protein: CASSDVYLTGVYNEQFF

J gene: TRBJ2-5
V gene: TRBV15
clone size: -
D gene: -
CDR3 DNA: TGTGCCACCAGCAGAGATTGGCCAGAAGAGACCCAGTACTTC
CDR3 protein: CATSRDWPEETQYF

J gene: TRBJ2-3
V gene: TRBV27
clone size: few
D gene: TRBD1
CDR3 DNA: TGTGCCAGCAGCCCCCGGGACAGACCCTCTCATACGCAGTATTTT
CDR3 protein: CASSPRDRPSHTQYF

J gene: TRBJ1-2
V gene: TRBV9
clone size: -
D gene: -
CDR3 DNA: TGTGCCAGCAGCGTAGGCGGCAGGGATGGGGCTAACTATGGCTACACCTTC
CDR3 protein: CASSVGGRDGANYGYTF

J gene: TRBJ1-1
V gene: TRBV6-5
clone size: -
D gene: -
CDR3 DNA: TGTGCCAGCAGTTACTCGAGAAGGGGCACTGAAGCTTTCTTT
CDR3 protein: CASSYSRRGTEAFF

J gene: TRBJ2-3
V gene: TRBV19
clone size: -
D gene: -
CDR3 DNA: TGTGCCAGTAGTATAGAGGACTTTGGGGGTAATACGCAGTATTTT
CDR3 protein: CASSIEDFGGNTQYF

J gene: TRBJ1-3
V gene: TRBV6-6
clone size: once
D gene: -
CDR3 DNA: TGTGCCAGCAGTTACTCCCTCACGGGAGGAAACACCATATATTTT
CDR3 protein: CASSYSLTGGNTIYF

J gene: TRBJ1-5
V gene: TRBV28
clone size: -
D gene: TRBD1
CDR3 DNA: TGTGCCAGCAATGGACAGGGCTTGCACTTTAGCAATCAGCCCCAGCATTTT
CDR3 protein: CASNGQGLHFSNQPQHF

J gene: TRBJ1-5
V gene: TRBV7-9
clone size: -
D gene: TRBD1
CDR3 DNA: TGTGCCAGCAGCCCGAGGGGACAGGGACATACGCCCCAGCATTTT
CDR3 protein: CASSPRGQGHTPQHF

J gene: TRBJ2-7
V gene: TRBV30
clone size: -
D gene: -
CDR3 DNA: TGTGCCGGGACTTCGGGACGACGGAGGGACGAGCAGTACTTC
CDR3 protein: CAGTSGRRRDEQYF

J gene: TRBJ1-1
V gene: TRBV9
clone size: -
D gene: -
CDR3 DNA: TGTGCCAGCAGCCCCCACTTGAACACTGAAGCTTTCTTT
CDR3 protein: CASSPHLNTEAFF

J gene: TRBJ2-3
V gene: TRBV5-4
clone size: -
D gene: -
CDR3 DNA: TGTGCCAGCAGCTCAGTCGGACAGCACACAGATACGCAGTATTTT
CDR3 protein: CASSSVGQHTDTQYF

J gene: TRBJ2-3
V gene: TRBV5-5
clone size: -
D gene: -
CDR3 DNA: TGTGCCAGCAGCTTGTCCACGAATCAGCCCCAGTATTTT
CDR3 protein: CASSLSTNQPQYF

J gene: TRBJ1-2
V gene: TRBV27
clone size: -
D gene: TRBD1
CDR3 DNA: TGTGCCAGCAGTGCGACAGGGTATGGCTACACCTTC
CDR3 protein: CASSATGYGYTF

J gene: TRBJ1-5
V gene: TRBV19
clone size: many
D gene: TRBD1
CDR3 DNA: TGTGCCAGTAGTACCCCCGGGACAGGGGATCAGCCCCAGCATTTT
CDR3 protein: CASSTPGTGDQPQHF

J gene: TRBJ2-7
V gene: TRBV7-9
clone size: -
D gene: TRBD2
CDR3 DNA: TGTGCCAGCAGCTTAAGCGGGAGTTACGAGCAGTACTTC
CDR3 protein: CASSLSGSYEQYF

J gene: TRBJ1-1
V gene: TRBV11-2
clone size: -
D gene: -
CDR3 DNA: TGTGCCAGCAGCTTAGTAGGGGGGACTGAAGCTTTCTTT
CDR3 protein: CASSLVGGTEAFF

J gene: TRBJ2-1
V gene: TRBV14
clone size: -
D gene: TRBD2
CDR3 DNA: TGTGCCAGCAGCCCGCCGGGACTAGCGGGAAATGAGCAGTTCTTC
CDR3 protein: CASSPPGLAGNEQFF

J gene: TRBJ1-5
V gene: TRBV18
clone size: -
D gene: -
CDR3 DNA: TGTGCCAGCTCACCCACAGGGTTAGGCAATCAGCCCCAGCATTTT
CDR3 protein: CASSPTGLGNQPQHF

J gene: TRBJ2-7
V gene: TRBV28
clone size: -
D gene: TRBD1
CDR3 DNA: TGTGCCAGCAGTCCTGTTGACAGGGACTCCTACGAGCAGTACTTC
CDR3 protein: CASSPVDRDSYEQYF

J gene: TRBJ2-7
V gene: TRBV28
clone size: -
D gene: -
CDR3 DNA: TGTGCCAGCAGTGCCGGGACAAACGTTGCCTACGAGCAGTACTTC
CDR3 protein: CASSAGTNVAYEQYF

J gene: TRBJ1-1
V gene: TRBV10-2
clone size: few
D gene: -
CDR3 DNA: TGCGCCAGCACCTGGGCCTCGAACACTGAAGCTTTCTTT
CDR3 protein: CASTWASNTEAFF

J gene: TRBJ2-7
V gene: TRBV10-3
clone size: -
D gene: TRBD2
CDR3 DNA: TGTGCCATCACCTCCCCTACTAGCGGGAAATACGAGCAGTACTTC
CDR3 protein: CAITSPTSGKYEQYF

J gene: TRBJ2-5
V gene: TRBV5-4
clone size: -
D gene: TRBD2
CDR3 DNA: TGTGCCAGCAGTAAGAGCGGGGGAGAGACCCAGTACTTC
CDR3 protein: CASSKSGGETQYF

J gene: TRBJ1-5
V gene: TRBV18
clone size: -
D gene: TRBD1
CDR3 DNA: TGTGCCAGCTCGGACACAACAGGGGTGGGTCAGCCCCAGCATTTT
CDR3 protein: CASSDTTGVGQPQHF

J gene: TRBJ2-7
V gene: TRBV6-4
clone size: -
D gene: TRBD1
CDR3 DNA: TGTGCCAGCAGCCCCGACGCCGGGACAGGGGTTGGCGAGCAGTACTTC
CDR3 protein: CASSPDAGTGVGEQYF

J gene: TRBJ2-5
V gene: TRBV27
clone size: few
D gene: -
CDR3 DNA: TGTGCCAGCACCGGGACGGGCGAGACCCAGTACTTC
CDR3 protein: CASTGTGETQYF